Presented here are 29 T cell receptor beta chains from one specimen sequenced in a study of cytomegalovirus exposure and HLA in healthy donors. Vbeta (60) and Jbeta (13) primers were used in the PCR. The repertoire was sequenced with immunoSEQ multiplex PCR; TCRdb's copy has only in-frame clones and lacks some. The table shows about 130,000 clones, with more than 9% occurring only once. The sequenced sample was PBMCs. The receptors come from a woman aged 18-35 years in good health and CMV-seropositive.

The chain carries TRBV5-1 and TRBJ1-1; D may be TRBD1 (6 bases). The V gene lost 5 bases and the J gene lost 6 bases, with 11 bases spanning the gap. The CDR3 loop spans 12 amino acids. The germline V gene encodes CDR1 SGHRS and CDR2 YFSETQ. The CDR3 coding sequence is TGCGCCAGCAGACAGGGAATCTCTGAAGCTTTCTTT. Translation: CASRQGISEAFF.

This clone was detected a few times. The chain uses TRBV27 and TRBJ2-2; D might be TRBD2 (6 bases). This CDR3 has 17 residues. Per germline, CDR1 MNHEY and CDR2 SMNVEV (reference sequence). V lost 0 bases, J lost 1 base, and 12 bases lay in between. CDR3 sequence (DNA): TGTGCCAGCAGTTTATCGACGGGACTGGGGAACACCGGGGAGCTGTTTTTT. Its protein product is CASSLSTGLGNTGELFF.

The table lists this clone with a few counts. The gene calls are TRBV5-1 and TRBJ2-1; 11 bases match TRBD2. V shed 4 bases, J shed 7 bases, and the junction held 10 bases outside the gene matches. CDR3 length equals 16 residues. The germline gives CDR1 SGHRS, CDR2 YFSETQ. CDR3: CASSPFSGRAENEQFF. DNA of the CDR3: TGCGCCAGCAGCCCGTTTAGCGGGAGGGCCGAGAATGAGCAGTTCTTC.

V gene TRBV4-2 combines with J gene TRBJ2-3, with D maybe TRBD2 (6 bases). CDR3 size: 15 residues. Germline V gene data show CDR1 as LGHNA and CDR2 as YNFKEQ. Trimming stripped 1 base from V and 4 bases from J, with 12 bases between. CDR3 sequence (DNA): TGTGCCAGCAGCCAAGGGGAGATAGCGGCAGATACGCAGTATTTT. The encoded protein is CASSQGEIAADTQYF.

The chain links TRBV30 to TRBJ2-6; 8 nucleotides line up with TRBD1. Germline V gene sequence: CDR1 GTSNPN, CDR2 SVGIG (reference sequence). The length of the CDR3 is 18 residues. J lost 0 bases, V lost 0 bases, and 7 bases had no gene match. Here the CDR3 DNA reads TGTGCCTGGAGTGTACCGGCAGGGGGCGGCTCTGGGGCCAACGTCCTGACTTTC. This translates into CAWSVPAGGGSGANVLTF.

This clone was seen more than once but under ten times. The chain is built from TRBV7-9 and TRBJ2-5; tentative D call: TRBD2 (6 bases). The CDR3 totals 16 residues. CDR1 and CDR2 (germline): SEHNR, FQNEAQ (reference sequence). V was shortened by 2 bases and J by 4 bases, with 17 bases between the two germline ends. As DNA, the CDR3 is TGTGCCAGCAGCTTATTCCCTCCGGGAGAGTTAGAGACCCAGTACTTC. Its protein product is CASSLFPPGELETQYF.

The CDR3 bases are TGTGCCAGCAGCCTAACTATAGGGGAACGGGGGAATTATTCACCCCTCCACTTT. It encodes CASSLTIGERGNYSPLHF. The V gene is TRBV5-6, the J gene TRBJ1-6; D is possibly TRBD1 (5 bases). CDR1 and CDR2 (germline): SGHDT, YYEEEE. The CDR3 runs to 18 residues. V was pared by 4 bases and J by 8 bases, with 25 bases between.

This clone showed up just a few times. The chain links TRBV11-3 to TRBJ2-7; weak D call: TRBD2 (5 bases). V was clipped by 3 bases and J by 6 bases, with 12 bases between them. The CDR3 length is 13 residues. Looked up from germline, CDR1 is SGHNT and CDR2 is YENEEA. CDR3 sequence reads: CASSLGFTSEQYF. In DNA form, the CDR3 reads TGTGCCAGCAGCTTGGGATTTACTAGCGAGCAGTACTTC.

This clone was found a few times. Here the CDR3 DNA reads TGTGCCAGCAGCGGGACTAGCGCGTACGAGCAGTACTTC. Amino acids: CASSGTSAYEQYF. The chain is built from TRBV7-3 and TRBJ2-7; 10 bases agree with TRBD2. CDR1 and CDR2 (germline): SGHTA, FQGTGA. The junction had 2 bases not matched to a gene; V was cut back by 5 bases and J by 4 bases. CDR3 length: 13 residues.

The chain uses TRBV30 and TRBJ1-4; no reliable D call. Germline V lookup: CDR1 GTSNPN, CDR2 SVGIG (reference sequence). The CDR3 extends over 13 amino acids. V was trimmed by 4 bases and J by 7 bases, leaving 13 bases between them. The CDR3: CAWTGRLGEKLFF. The CDR3 DNA reads as TGTGCCTGGACTGGTCGACTTGGTGAAAAACTGTTTTTT.

This clone showed up just a few times. This chain links TRBV15 with TRBJ2-6; 7 bases map to TRBD2. This CDR3 is built from 15 residues. From germline, CDR1 is LNHNV and CDR2 YYDKDF (reference sequence). With V trimmed by 5 bases and J by 2 bases, 3 bases remained unmatched. The CDR3 nucleotides are TGTGCCACCAGCGGGGGGGTACCTGGGGCCAACGTCCTGACTTTC. Encoded protein: CATSGGVPGANVLTF.

The rearrangement links TRBV28 to TRBJ2-2; 13 bases fit TRBD2. V shed 6 bases, J shed 2 bases, and the junction held 6 bases outside the gene matches. The CDR3 runs 17 residues. Germline V gene lookup returns CDR1 MDHEN and CDR2 SYDVKM. This CDR3 reads CASSILAGGPNTGELFF. The CDR3 DNA is TGTGCCAGCAGCATACTAGCGGGAGGGCCAAACACCGGGGAGCTGTTTTTT.

This clone was found a few times. V is TRBV2 and J is TRBJ1-4; the match to TRBD1 covers 9 bases. The CDR3 runs to 19 residues. Germline CDR1 and CDR2: SNHLY and FYNNEI. V lost 2 bases and J lost 2; bases outside the gene matches: 12. The CDR3 region is CASSEFGDRVSVTNEKLFF. The CDR3 DNA reads TGTGCCAGCAGTGAATTTGGGGACAGGGTTTCTGTGACTAATGAAAAACTGTTTTTT.

This clone was found a few times. The gene calls are TRBV6-5 and TRBJ1-1; D gene unclear. This CDR3 is 15 amino acids long. Germline loops: CDR1 MNHEY, CDR2 SVGAGI. Deletions cut 1 base from V and 1 base from J, with 10 bases between. The CDR3 is CASSYFLGANTEAFF. The CDR3 DNA reads TGTGCCAGCAGTTACTTTTTAGGAGCGAACACTGAAGCTTTCTTT.

In its sample, this clone was seen a few times. The chain uses TRBV30 and TRBJ1-1; TRBD1 aligns across 7 bases. The J segment lost 1 base and the V segment lost 4 bases, leaving 6 bases of the junction unmatched. Germline V gives CDR1 GTSNPN, CDR2 SVGIG (reference sequence). The CDR3 length is 14 residues. The CDR3 DNA sequence: TGTGCCTGGATCCGCAGGGGGGAGAACACTGAAGCTTTCTTT. As protein: CAWIRRGENTEAFF.

CDR3 loop: CASSKETNYEQYF. CDR3 nucleotides: TGTGCCAGCAGCAAGGAAACTAACTACGAGCAGTACTTC. The V call is TRBV4-2, the J call TRBJ2-7, with D uncertain. The CDR3 spans 13 residues. V gave up 5 bases and J gave up 3 bases, with 11 bases separating them. The germline V gene encodes CDR1 LGHNA and CDR2 YNFKEQ.

The rearrangement links TRBV28 to TRBJ1-1; D remains unclear. Germline V lookup: CDR1 MDHEN, CDR2 SYDVKM. The CDR3 is 13 residues long. V was cut by 2 bases and J by 6 bases, with 10 bases left in between. The chain's CDR3 is CASSLRRTAEAFF. CDR3 in DNA: TGTGCCAGCAGTTTACGTCGCACGGCTGAAGCTTTCTTT.

The chain has TRBV5-4 and TRBJ2-3; D perhaps matches TRBD2 (5 bases). The CDR3 has 13 residues. Trimming took 2 bases from V and 3 from J, leaving 7 bases between them. The germline CDR1 and CDR2 sequences are SGHNT and YYREEE (reference sequence). CDR3 DNA sequence: TGTGCCAGCAGCTTACTAGGTACAGATACGCAGTATTTT. As protein: CASSLLGTDTQYF.

This clone was counted between two and nine times. The chain couples TRBV30 to TRBJ1-1; 7 bases are shared with TRBD1. J was trimmed by 1 base and V by 2 bases; bases with no gene match: 1. Germline CDR1 and CDR2: GTSNPN and SVGIG (reference sequence). The CDR3 length is 13 residues. The CDR3 loop reads CAWSSGGNTEAFF. The CDR3 bases are TGTGCCTGGAGTTCAGGGGGGAACACTGAAGCTTTCTTT.

With respect to this clone: The sample has other DNA sequences that encode this CDR3 too. The V call is TRBV9, the J call TRBJ2-1, with 13 bases aligning to TRBD2. The trim removed 2 bases at V and 5 bases at J, leaving 1 base unmatched. CDR3 length: 15 amino acids. In germline, CDR1 is SGDLS, CDR2 YYNGEE. The CDR3 spells CASSVGLAGDNEQFF. The CDR3 DNA is TGTGCCAGCAGCGTCGGACTAGCGGGAGACAATGAGCAGTTCTTC. Variable domain in full (rest from reference TRBV9 and TRBJ2-1): DSGVTQTPKHLITATGQRVTLRCSPRSGDLSVYWYQQSLDQGLQFLIQYYNGEERAKGNILERFSAQQFPDLHSELNLSSLELGDSALYFCASSVGLAGDNEQFFGPGTRLTVL.

The genes are TRBV19 and TRBJ2-2; no reliable D call. The germline CDR1 and CDR2 sequences are LNHDA and SQIVND (reference sequence). The V end was cut by 5 bases, the J end by 2 bases, with 6 bases between. This CDR3 has 13 residues. The CDR3 DNA reads as TGTGCCAGTAGTGCGAGAAACACCGGGGAGCTGTTTTTT. Translation gives CASSARNTGELFF. The full variable domain, its missing parts supplied by reference TRBV19 and TRBJ2-2, is DGGITQSPKYLFRKEGQNVTLSCEQNLNHDAMYWYRQDPGQGLRLIYYSQIVNDFQKGDIAEGYSVSREKKESFPLTVTSAQKNPTAFYLCASSARNTGELFFGEGSRLTVL.

This sequence joins TRBV7-8 and TRBJ2-7; TRBD2 matches 10 bases. V shed 5 bases and J 2 bases; nucleotides not matched to a gene: 3. Germline-derived CDR1 and CDR2 are SGHVS and FQNEAQ. This CDR3 region has 14 residues. The CDR3 nucleotides read TGTGCCAGCAGCCCGCTAGCGGGGGCCTACGAGCAGTACTTC. Amino acids: CASSPLAGAYEQYF.

CDR3 region: CASSEWRDKGEAFF. In nucleotides, the CDR3 is TGTGCCAGCTCCGAGTGGAGGGATAAGGGTGAAGCTTTCTTT. The genes are TRBV7-9 and TRBJ1-1; D not certain. CDR1 SEHNR and CDR2 FQNEAQ come from the germline V gene (reference sequence). Between the trimmed V and J ends, which lost 8 bases and 7 bases, there was a span of 20 bases. The CDR3 spans 14 residues.

This clone was seen more than once but under ten times. This chain joins TRBV28 and TRBJ1-1; 7 nucleotides agree with TRBD1. CDR1 is MDHEN and CDR2 is SYDVKM in the germline V gene. With V trimmed by 6 bases and J by 6 bases, 13 bases remained unmatched. The CDR3 has 15 residues. The CDR3 reads CASRPQTGFNAEAFF. The CDR3 DNA reads TGTGCCAGCAGACCCCAGACAGGGTTCAACGCTGAAGCTTTCTTT.

The table lists this clone with a few counts. The chain recombines TRBV20-1 with TRBJ2-1, with D hard to call. The CDR3 has 11 residues. Deletions cut 4 bases from V and 9 bases from J, with 10 bases between. Germline CDR1 is DFQATT and CDR2 is SNEGSKA (reference sequence). CDR3 nucleotides: TGCAGTGCTATCCAGGCCGGTGAGCAGTTCTTC. Translation gives CSAIQAGEQFF.

The CDR3 protein is CASSSRPAANEQFF. The CDR3 DNA is TGTGCCAGCAGTTCCCGCCCAGCGGCCAATGAGCAGTTCTTC. The chain is built from TRBV27 and TRBJ2-1, with a possible D match to TRBD2 (5 bases). The germline V and J ends were trimmed by 4 bases and 6 bases, with 13 bases remaining between them. Looked up from germline, CDR1 is MNHEY and CDR2 is SMNVEV (reference sequence). The CDR3 runs 14 residues.

In its sample, this clone was seen a few times. The chain combines TRBV9 with TRBJ1-1, with 8 bases aligning to TRBD1. The V gene end was trimmed by 4 bases and the J gene end by 4 bases; junction bases not matched to a gene: 3. CDR3 length: 13 residues. In germline, CDR1 is SGDLS, CDR2 YYNGEE. In DNA form, the CDR3 reads TGTGCCAGCAGCCCAACAGGGGGCACTGAAGCTTTCTTT. Its protein product is CASSPTGGTEAFF.

J is TRBJ1-2 and V is TRBV29-1; 7 nucleotides match TRBD1. Germline V gene data show CDR1 as SQVTM and CDR2 as ANQGSEA. The CDR3 consists of 13 residues. V lost 7 bases, J lost 0 bases, and 5 bases stayed unmatched. The CDR3 loop is CSAEGTANYGYTF. The CDR3 DNA sequence: TGCAGCGCGGAGGGGACAGCTAACTATGGCTACACCTTC.

The V call is TRBV4-1, the J call TRBJ1-5, with 8 bases identical to TRBD1. The length of the CDR3 is 15 residues. From germline, CDR1 is MGHRA and CDR2 YSYEKL. The V segment lost 4 bases and the J segment 7 bases; nucleotides outside the gene matches: 9. The CDR3 DNA is TGCGCCAGCAGCCGGACGACAGGGGCGGGCCAGCCCCAGCATTTT. This gives the protein CASSRTTGAGQPQHF.